The TCR beta chain described here comes from a study of T cell responses to AZD1222 COVID-19 vaccine. Study-wide background: Second-dose groups at about 4 or about 12 weeks were pooled. General observations from the study: Increased Spike-specific TCR breadth and depth were observed after two AZD1222 doses. Reportedly, nearly half the spike-specific TCRs target unmutated variant regions.

Sequenced by immunoSEQ multiplex PCR; TCRdb stores in-frame clones only, minus some. This sample has 150,000 to 200,000 clones; roughly 92% occur once, and the top ten carry 1% to 1.5%. This clone was detected once. The antigen is not known. Germline CDR1 is SGHTA and CDR2 is FQGNSA. V gave up 5 bases and J gave up 5 bases; unmatched junction bases: 5. The CDR3 spans 13 residues. The specimen was peripheral blood, collected on day 0 of AZD1222 vaccination. The V call is TRBV7-2, the J call TRBJ1-2; 7 nucleotides line up with TRBD1. The clonotype comes from an adult in good health. The CDR3 sequence is CASSEGTAYGYTF. CDR3 nucleotides: TGTGCCAGCAGCGAAGGGACAGCTTATGGCTACACCTTC.